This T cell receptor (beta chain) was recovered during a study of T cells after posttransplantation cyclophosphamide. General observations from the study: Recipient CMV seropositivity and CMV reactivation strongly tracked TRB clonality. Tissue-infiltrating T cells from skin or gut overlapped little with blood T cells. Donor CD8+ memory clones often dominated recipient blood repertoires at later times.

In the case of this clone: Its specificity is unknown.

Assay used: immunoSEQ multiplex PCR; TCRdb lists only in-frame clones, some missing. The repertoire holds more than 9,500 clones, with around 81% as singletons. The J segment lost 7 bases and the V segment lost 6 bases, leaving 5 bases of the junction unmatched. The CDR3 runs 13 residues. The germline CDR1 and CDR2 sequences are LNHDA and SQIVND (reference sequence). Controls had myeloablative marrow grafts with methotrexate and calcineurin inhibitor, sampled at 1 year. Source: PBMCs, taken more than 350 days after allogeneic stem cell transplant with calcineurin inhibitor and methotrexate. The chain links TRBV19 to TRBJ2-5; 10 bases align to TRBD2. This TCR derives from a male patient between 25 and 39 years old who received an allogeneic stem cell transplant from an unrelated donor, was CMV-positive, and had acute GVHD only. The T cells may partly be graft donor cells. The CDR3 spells CASSSSGRRTQYF. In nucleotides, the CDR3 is TGTGCCAGTAGCTCTAGCGGGAGAAGGACCCAGTACTTC.